The sample holds many counts of the clone carrying this T cell receptor beta chain. As yet, its antigen is unknown. This record comes from a study of T-cell reconstitution after alpha-beta-depleted transplantation in children. Study-level results: The origin of alpha-beta T cells about two months after transplant was reportedly several hundred expanded graft clones. T-cell counts and diversity at one year following transplant were attributed mainly to newly produced T cells.

A TCRbeta library incorporating unique molecular identifiers was prepared. TCRdb fed the PCR reads into MiXCR, producing one record per CDR3 protein. The table shows 190,000 or so distinct CDR3 sequences, with roughly 6.3% occurring only once. Sequences were derived from PBMCs, sampled before TCRalphabeta/CD19-depleted stem cell transplant. This sequence originates from a girl in the first two years of life with combined immunodeficiency, due to receive a stem cell transplant.

CDR3 residues: CASSRTNQPQHF. CDR3 bases: TGTGCCAGCAGCCGCACGAATCAGCCCCAGCATTTT. The chain joins TRBV7-9 to TRBJ1-5; D not certain. V lost 5 bases and J 4 bases, leaving 6 bases between the germline ends. CDR3 length: 12 residues. Germline V gene lookup returns CDR1 SEHNR and CDR2 FQNEAQ (reference sequence).